This TCR beta chain derives from a study of blood T cells in healthy people across ages. Study as a whole: Template switching captured about one barcoded beta molecule per two T cells.

Isolated PBMCs totaled at least 7 million in each sample. The V gene's germline CDR1 is MNHEY and CDR2 SVGEGT. V lost 6 bases, J lost 8 bases, and 14 bases lay in between. The CDR3 has 13 residues. Next came a second PCR, run for roughly 6 to 11 cycles, which used a sample-barcoded 5' primer along with a J-beta primer mix. TCRdb processed the 5' RACE reads anew with MiXCR; each CDR3 protein has one entry. The sample consists of about 2 million distinct CDR3 sequences, just under 50% of them appearing once. Sample: blood. This chain uses TRBV6-2 or TRBV6-3 with TRBJ2-1; tentative D call: TRBD2 (5 bases). This TCR was recovered from a woman in her 40s in good health. The CDR3 loop reads CASSPRGQDEQFF. The CDR3 nucleotides read TGTGCCAGCAGCCCCCGGGGTCAGGATGAGCAGTTCTTC.